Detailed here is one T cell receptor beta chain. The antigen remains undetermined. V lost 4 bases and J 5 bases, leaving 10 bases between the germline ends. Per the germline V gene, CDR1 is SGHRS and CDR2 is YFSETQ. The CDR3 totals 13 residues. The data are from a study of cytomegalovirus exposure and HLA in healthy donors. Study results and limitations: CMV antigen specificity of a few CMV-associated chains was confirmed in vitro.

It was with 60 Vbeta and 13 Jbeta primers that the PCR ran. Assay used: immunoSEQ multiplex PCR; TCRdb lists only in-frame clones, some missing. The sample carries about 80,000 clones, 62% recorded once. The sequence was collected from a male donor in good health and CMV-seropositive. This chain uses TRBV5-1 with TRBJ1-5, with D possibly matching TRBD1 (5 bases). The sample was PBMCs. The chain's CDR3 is CASSGGDDQPQHF. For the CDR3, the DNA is TGCGCCAGCAGCGGGGGGGACGATCAGCCCCAGCATTTT.